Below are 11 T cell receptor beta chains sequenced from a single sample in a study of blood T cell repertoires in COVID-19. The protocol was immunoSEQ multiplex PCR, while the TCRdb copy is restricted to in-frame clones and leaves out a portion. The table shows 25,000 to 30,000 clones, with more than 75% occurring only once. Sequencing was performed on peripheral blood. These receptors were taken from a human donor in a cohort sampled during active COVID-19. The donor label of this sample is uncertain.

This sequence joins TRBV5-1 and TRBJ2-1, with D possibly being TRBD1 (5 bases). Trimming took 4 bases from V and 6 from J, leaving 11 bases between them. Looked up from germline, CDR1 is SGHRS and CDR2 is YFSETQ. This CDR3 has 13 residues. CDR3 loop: CASSVDSSNEQFF. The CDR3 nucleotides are TGCGCCAGCAGCGTTGACAGTAGCAATGAGCAGTTCTTC. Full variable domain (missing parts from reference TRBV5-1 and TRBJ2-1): KAGVTQTPRYLIKTRGQQVTLSCSPISGHRSVSWYQQTPGQGLQFLFEYFSETQRNKGNFPGRFSGRQFSNSRSEMNVSTLELGDSALYLCASSVDSSNEQFFGPGTRLTVL.

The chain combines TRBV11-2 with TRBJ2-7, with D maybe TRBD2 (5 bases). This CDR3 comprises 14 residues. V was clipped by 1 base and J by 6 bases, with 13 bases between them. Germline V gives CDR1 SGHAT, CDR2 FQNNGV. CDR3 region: CASSLVRAGGEQYF. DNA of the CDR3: TGTGCCAGCAGCTTAGTTCGTGCGGGTGGCGAGCAGTACTTC.

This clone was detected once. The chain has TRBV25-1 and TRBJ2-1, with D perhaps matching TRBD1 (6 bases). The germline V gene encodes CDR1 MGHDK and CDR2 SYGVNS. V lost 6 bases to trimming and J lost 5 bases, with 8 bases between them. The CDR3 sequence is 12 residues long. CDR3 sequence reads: CASRQGNNEQFF. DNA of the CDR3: TGTGCCAGCAGACAGGGAAACAATGAGCAGTTCTTC.

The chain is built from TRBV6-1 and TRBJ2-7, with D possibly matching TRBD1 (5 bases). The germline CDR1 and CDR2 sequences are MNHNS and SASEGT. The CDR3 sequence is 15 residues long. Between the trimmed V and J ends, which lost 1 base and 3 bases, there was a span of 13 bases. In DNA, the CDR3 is TGTGCCAGCAGTGAAGGTAGGGGTAGAAACTACGAGCAGTACTTC. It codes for CASSEGRGRNYEQYF.

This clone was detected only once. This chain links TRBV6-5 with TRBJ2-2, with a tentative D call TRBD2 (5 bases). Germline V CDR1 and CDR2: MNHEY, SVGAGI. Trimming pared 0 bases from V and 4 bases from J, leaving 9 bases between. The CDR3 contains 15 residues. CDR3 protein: CASSYSEVGTGELFF. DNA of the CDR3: TGTGCCAGCAGTTACTCGGAGGTCGGCACCGGGGAGCTGTTTTTT.

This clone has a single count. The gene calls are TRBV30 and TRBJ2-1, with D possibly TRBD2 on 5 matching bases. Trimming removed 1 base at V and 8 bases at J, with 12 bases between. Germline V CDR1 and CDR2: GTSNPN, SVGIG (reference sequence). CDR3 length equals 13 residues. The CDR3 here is CAWSAREWDEQFF. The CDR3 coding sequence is TGTGCCTGGAGTGCGAGGGAGTGGGATGAGCAGTTCTTC.

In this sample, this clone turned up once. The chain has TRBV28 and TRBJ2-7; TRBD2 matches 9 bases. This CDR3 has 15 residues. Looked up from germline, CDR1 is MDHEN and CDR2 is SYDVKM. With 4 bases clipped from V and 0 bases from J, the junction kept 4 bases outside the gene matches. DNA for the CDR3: TGTGCCAGCAGTTCCACTAGCGGGCTCTCCTACGAGCAGTACTTC. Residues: CASSSTSGLSYEQYF.

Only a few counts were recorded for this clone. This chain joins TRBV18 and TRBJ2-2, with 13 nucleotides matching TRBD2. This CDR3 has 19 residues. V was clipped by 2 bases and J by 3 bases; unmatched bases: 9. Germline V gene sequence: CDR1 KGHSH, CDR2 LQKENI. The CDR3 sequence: CASSPRTSGSPRDTGELFF. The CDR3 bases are TGTGCCAGCTCACCAAGGACTAGCGGGAGCCCACGGGACACCGGGGAGCTGTTTTTT.

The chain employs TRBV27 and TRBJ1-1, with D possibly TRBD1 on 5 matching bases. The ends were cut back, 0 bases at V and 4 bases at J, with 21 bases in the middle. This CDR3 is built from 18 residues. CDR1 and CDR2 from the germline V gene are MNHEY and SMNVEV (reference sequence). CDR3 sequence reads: CASSLSPRARMGGTEAFF. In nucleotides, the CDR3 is TGTGCCAGCAGTTTATCTCCCAGGGCCCGAATGGGAGGCACTGAAGCTTTCTTT.

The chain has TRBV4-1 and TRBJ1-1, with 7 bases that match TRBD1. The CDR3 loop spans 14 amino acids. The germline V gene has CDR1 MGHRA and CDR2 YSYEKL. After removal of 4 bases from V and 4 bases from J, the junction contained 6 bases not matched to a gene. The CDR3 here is CASSPGQKVTEAFF. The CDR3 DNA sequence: TGCGCCAGCAGCCCGGGACAGAAGGTCACTGAAGCTTTCTTT.

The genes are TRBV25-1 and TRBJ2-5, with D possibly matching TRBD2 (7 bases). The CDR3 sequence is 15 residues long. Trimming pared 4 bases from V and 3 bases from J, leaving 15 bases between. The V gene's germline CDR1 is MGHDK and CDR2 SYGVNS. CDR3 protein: CASSVGGREKETQYF. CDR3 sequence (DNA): TGTGCCAGCAGTGTTGGGGGGCGGGAGAAAGAGACCCAGTACTTC.